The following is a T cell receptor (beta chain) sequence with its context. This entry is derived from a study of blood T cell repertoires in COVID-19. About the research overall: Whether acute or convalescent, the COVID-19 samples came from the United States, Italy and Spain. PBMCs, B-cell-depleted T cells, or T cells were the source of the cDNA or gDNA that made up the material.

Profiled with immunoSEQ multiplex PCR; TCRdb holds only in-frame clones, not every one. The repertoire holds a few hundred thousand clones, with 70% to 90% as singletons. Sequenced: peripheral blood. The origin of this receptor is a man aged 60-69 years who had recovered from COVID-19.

In nucleotides, the CDR3 is TGTGCCAGCAGTGTAGGGACAGGGGCTGGGGAGCAGTACTTC. It encodes CASSVGTGAGEQYF. V is TRBV2 and J is TRBJ2-7, with 10 nucleotides matching TRBD1. Trimming at V came to 4 bases and at J to 7 bases, leaving 7 bases not matched to a gene. The length of the CDR3 is 14 residues. Germline-derived CDR1 and CDR2 are SNHLY and FYNNEI. The variable domain in full, with the rest retrieved from reference TRBV2 and TRBJ2-7, is EPEVTQTPSHQVTQMGQEVILRCVPISNHLYFYWYRQILGQKVEFLVSFYNNEISEKSEIFDDQFSVERPDGSNFTLKIRSTKLEDSAMYFCASSVGTGAGEQYFGPGTRLTVT.